One and the same sample provided the 21 T cell receptor beta chains below, sequenced in a study of regulatory T cells in long-lasting Graves disease. As to time point: newly diagnosed GD, antithyroid drugs for less than 3 months. The TCR library was made from RNA that had been extracted from PBMCs in TRIzol. Construction of TCR beta libraries relied on iRepertoire HTBI primers and on Arm-PCR targeting CDR3 regions. Via MiXCR, TCRdb re-called the multiplex PCR reads, giving one row per CDR3 protein. The sample carries about 500,000 distinct CDR3 sequences, about a sixth recorded once. This same sample was also taken into another study, of T cells in Graves' hyperthyroidism and ophthalmopathy.

The sequencing used peripheral blood mononuclear cells (PBMCs), collected at new diagnosis, from a patient treated with antithyroid drugs. These receptors were obtained from a man aged 40-49 years with Graves disease.

The chain is built from TRBV9 and TRBJ2-1; D perhaps matches TRBD2 (6 bases). Germline V gene data show CDR1 as SGDLS and CDR2 as YYNGEE. V gave up 3 bases and J gave up 9 bases, with 16 bases separating them. This CDR3 is 14 amino acids long. CDR3 bases: TGTGCCAGCAGCGGCCTAACCGGGAGTAGTGAGCAGTTCTTC. Translating it yields CASSGLTGSSEQFF.

The rearrangement uses TRBV6-1 and TRBJ2-7; D possibly corresponds to TRBD2 (6 bases). The germline V gene has CDR1 MNHNS and CDR2 SASEGT. This CDR3 comprises 13 residues. Trimming took 6 bases from V and 6 from J, leaving 15 bases between them. The DNA of the CDR3 is TGTGCCAGCAGCGGCGCGGGACTGGTCGAGCAGTACTTC. It codes for CASSGAGLVEQYF.

This clonotype was counted at least ten times. The rearrangement uses TRBV29-1 and TRBJ2-5, with TRBD2 matching 7 bases. Germline assignment: CDR1 SQVTM and CDR2 ANQGSEA. V trimming: 3 bases; J trimming: 1 base; junction bases outside the gene matches: 2. This CDR3 has 13 amino acids. CDR3 loop: CSVDWTSQETQYF. The CDR3 nucleotides read TGCAGCGTTGATTGGACTAGCCAAGAGACCCAGTACTTC.

Worth noting for this clonotype: A much larger clone sits a single nucleotide away, making a read error possible. The V gene is TRBV5-1, the J gene TRBJ1-1; no firm D call. V gave up 1 base and J gave up 0 bases, with 13 bases separating them. The CDR3 is 16 residues long. Germline CDR1 SGHRS, CDR2 YFSETQ. The DNA for the CDR3 is TGCGCCAGCAGCTTGCTAGGAGGACTACTGAACACTGAAGCTTTCTTT. As protein: CASSLLGGLLNTEAFF.

This clonotype was seen ten or more times. The CDR3 is CASSLRGYSNQPQHF. The CDR3, as DNA: TGTGCCAGCAGCCTTCGGGGGTATAGCAATCAGCCCCAGCATTTT. The V call is TRBV27, the J call TRBJ1-5; the D gene is possibly TRBD1 (5 bases). The CDR3 covers 15 residues. V dropped 6 bases and J dropped 0 bases, with 12 bases sitting between them. Germline values: CDR1 MNHEY, CDR2 SMNVEV (reference sequence).

This clonotype was counted many times. V usage is TRBV28 and J usage is TRBJ2-2, with a tentative D call TRBD2 (6 bases). The CDR3 is made up of 15 amino acids. Trimming pared 2 bases from V and 4 bases from J, leaving 11 bases between. Germline CDR1 is MDHEN and CDR2 is SYDVKM. The DNA for the CDR3 is TGTGCCAGCAGTTTACCCGGGACTCTCACCGGGGAGCTGTTTTTT. Protein product: CASSLPGTLTGELFF.

The gene calls are TRBV7-8 and TRBJ2-2, with D possibly being TRBD1 or TRBD2 (5 bases each). The V gene lost 5 bases and the J gene lost 6 bases, with 31 bases spanning the gap. The CDR3 extends over 20 amino acids. Germline lookup yields CDR1 SGHVS and CDR2 FQNEAQ. The CDR3 coding sequence is TGTGCCAGCAGCAGGAAAAGGATGGGGGTCGGTTCCAGAGGGGCCGGGGAGCTGTTTTTT. It specifies CASSRKRMGVGSRGAGELFF.

This clonotype was recorded a few times. The gene calls are TRBV30 and TRBJ1-3; D may be TRBD1 (5 bases). The CDR3 runs to 15 residues. CDR1 is GTSNPN, CDR2 SVGIG, per germline (reference sequence). Between the trimmed V and J ends, which lost 3 bases and 0 bases, there was a span of 12 bases. The CDR3 loop is CAWRGQDYSGNTIYF. CDR3 coding DNA: TGTGCCTGGAGGGGGCAGGATTACTCTGGAAACACCATATATTTT. Full variable domain (outside the CDR3, taken from reference TRBV30 and TRBJ1-3): SQTIHQWPATLVQPVGSPLSLECTVEGTSNPNLYWYRQAAGRGLQLLFYSVGIGQISSEVPQNLSASRPQDRQFILSSKKLLLSDSGFYLCAWRGQDYSGNTIYFGEGSWLTVV.

In this sample, this clonotype turned up many times. The chain is built from TRBV20-1 and TRBJ2-7, with 7 bases lining up with TRBD1. Germline V gene sequence: CDR1 DFQATT, CDR2 SNEGSKA (reference sequence). The CDR3 is 13 amino acids. Trimming at V came to 7 bases and at J to 4 bases, leaving 10 bases not matched to a gene. DNA for the CDR3: TGCAGTGTCCCGGGACAGACCCCTTACGAGCAGTACTTC. This translates into CSVPGQTPYEQYF.

This clonotype has just a few counts. The rearrangement joins TRBV16 to TRBJ2-1; 8 bases map to TRBD2. The CDR3 is 17 amino acids. CDR1 and CDR2 from the germline V gene are KGHSY and FQNENV. Germline trimming cut 0 bases from V and 8 bases from J; bases unmatched to any gene: 12. CDR3 in amino acids: CASSQSLNSGMYDEQFF. DNA for the CDR3: TGTGCCAGCAGCCAATCCCTCAATAGCGGGATGTATGATGAGCAGTTCTTC. Looking up the rest from reference TRBV16 and TRBJ2-1 gives the full variable domain: GEEVAQTPKHLVRGEGQKAKLYCAPIKGHSYVFWYQQVLKNEFKFLISFQNENVFDETGMPKERFSAKCLPNSPCSLEIQATKLEDSAVYFCASSQSLNSGMYDEQFFGPGTRLTVL.

This clonotype was counted between two and nine times. CDR3: CSAGGQGNEQYF. The DNA for the CDR3 is TGCAGCGCCGGGGGACAGGGAAACGAGCAGTACTTC. This sequence joins TRBV29-1 and TRBJ2-7, with 9 bases identical to TRBD1. The CDR3 totals 12 residues. Looked up from germline, CDR1 is SQVTM and CDR2 is ANQGSEA. Trimming cost V 7 bases and J 5 bases; bases outside gene matches: 6.

This rearrangement joins TRBV12-3 or TRBV12-4 to TRBJ1-3, with D perhaps matching TRBD1 (6 bases). CDR3 length: 15 residues. Trimming stripped 6 bases from V and 0 bases from J, with 12 bases between. The CDR3 spells CASSPGAGSGNTIYF. CDR3 in DNA: TGTGCCAGCAGCCCAGGGGCAGGCTCTGGAAACACCATATATTTT.

This clonotype has a count of ten or more. This sequence joins TRBV27 and TRBJ2-5; 9 bases are shared with TRBD1. The CDR3 contains 13 residues. Trimming cost V 8 bases and J 7 bases; bases outside gene matches: 8. Germline CDR1 and CDR2: MNHEY and SMNVEV (reference sequence). The CDR3 sequence: CASSYDRGSTQYF. CDR3 sequence (DNA): TGTGCCAGCTCTTACGACAGGGGGTCGACCCAGTACTTC.

The chain carries TRBV20-1 and TRBJ1-2, with D perhaps matching TRBD1 (6 bases). Germline values: CDR1 DFQATT, CDR2 SNEGSKA (reference sequence). CDR3 size: 13 residues. V was shortened by 6 bases and J by 4 bases, with 15 bases between the two germline ends. CDR3 region: CSAFRRGGYGYTF. The DNA for the CDR3 is TGCAGTGCGTTTCGCAGGGGTGGCTATGGCTACACCTTC.

In its sample, this clonotype was seen many times. The chain's CDR3 is CASSNSGRAVTDTQYF. The CDR3 DNA follows: TGTGCCAGCAGTAATAGCGGGAGGGCCGTCACAGATACGCAGTATTTT. The chain uses TRBV2 and TRBJ2-3; 11 bases align to TRBD2. Germline lookup yields CDR1 SNHLY and CDR2 FYNNEI. V lost 5 bases and J lost 2; bases outside the gene matches: 6. The CDR3 sequence is 16 residues long.

As concerns this clonotype: A read error may explain this, as a much larger clone is one base away. The chain uses TRBV2 and TRBJ2-1; 10 nucleotides agree with TRBD2. Per the germline V gene, CDR1 is SNHLY and CDR2 is FYNNEI. The CDR3 length is 16 residues. The CDR3 nucleotides are TGTGTCAGCAGTGAAGAACTAGCGGGACTCTACAATGAGCAGTTCTTC. Amino acid sequence: CVSSEELAGLYNEQFF.

The V call is TRBV5-1, the J call TRBJ2-1; a weak D match, TRBD2 (6 bases). CDR3 size: 14 residues. Trimming took off 0 bases at V and 15 bases at J, with 19 bases between the two ends. CDR1 SGHRS and CDR2 YFSETQ come from the germline V gene. In DNA form, the CDR3 reads TGCGCCAGCAGCTTGGGTATGGCTAGCGTTCCGCGGTTCTTC. It yields the protein CASSLGMASVPRFF. Supplemented by reference TRBV5-1 and TRBJ2-1, the full variable domain reads KAGVTQTPRYLIKTRGQQVTLSCSPISGHRSVSWYQQTPGQGLQFLFEYFSETQRNKGNFPGRFSGRQFSNSRSEMNVSTLELGDSALYLCASSLGMASVPRFFGPGTRLTVL.

At least ten counts were recorded for this clonotype. The V gene is TRBV12-3 or TRBV12-4, the J gene TRBJ1-5, with no clear D. V lost 6 bases and J lost 5, with 11 bases in between. This CDR3 is 13 amino acids long. The CDR3, as DNA: TGTGCCAGCAGCCTCGGAGAGGATCAGCCCCAGCATTTT. Amino acid sequence: CASSLGEDQPQHF.

Many counts were recorded for this clonotype. The rearrangement uses TRBV11-2 and TRBJ2-1; 10 nucleotides line up with TRBD2. Germline V gene sequence: CDR1 SGHAT, CDR2 FQNNGV. The CDR3 consists of 15 residues. The J segment lost 7 bases and the V segment lost 1 base, leaving 4 bases of the junction unmatched. The DNA of the CDR3 is TGTGCCAGCAGCTTAGTAGCGGGAGGCAAGAATGAGCAGTTCTTC. This translates into CASSLVAGGKNEQFF.

This chain uses TRBV12-5 with TRBJ2-5, with 9 bases fitting TRBD1. CDR3 length: 16 residues. The germline CDR1 and CDR2 sequences are LGHNT and FRNRAP. Germline trimming cut 4 bases from V and 3 bases from J; bases unmatched to any gene: 9. CDR3 in DNA: TGTGCTAGTGGTTCGACGCGGACAGGGGAGGAAGAGACCCAGTACTTC. It specifies CASGSTRTGEEETQYF.

The rearrangement links TRBV29-1 to TRBJ1-1; D uncertain. Germline CDR1 reads SQVTM; CDR2 reads ANQGSEA. The CDR3 spans 11 residues. Trimming removed 6 bases at V and 1 base at J, with 6 bases between. DNA for the CDR3: TGCAGCGTGAGTCAGAACACTGAAGCTTTCTTT. Translating it yields CSVSQNTEAFF.